The 4 T cell receptor beta chains below were found in one sample sequenced in a study of blood T cell repertoires in COVID-19 (dated by TCRdb to the early 2020s). Libraries were prepared through the immunoSEQ multiplex PCR assay. Imported from immuneACCESS, the table was reduced by TCRdb to in-frame sequences with V and J called. These copies leave out some clones; in studies compared against another copy, an unresolved V gene accounts for under half, and the cause of the remainder is not known. For this sample the table gives some 280,000 clones, of which roughly 85% were detected only once. Of the sample, 3% falls within the top ten clones. Sequencing was carried out using peripheral blood. The receptor source for this set is a woman in her 30s with active or convalescent COVID-19.

V usage is TRBV3-1 (or the pseudogene TRBV3-2) and J usage is TRBJ1-6; TRBD1 might be the D (6 bases). V dropped 0 bases and J dropped 3 bases, with 6 bases sitting between them. This CDR3 is built from 15 residues. Per the germline V gene, CDR1 is LGHDT and CDR2 is YNNKEL (reference sequence). Here the CDR3 reads CASSQDRGYNSPLHF. CDR3 in DNA: TGTGCCAGCAGCCAAGACAGGGGCTATAATTCACCCCTCCACTTT.

The V call is TRBV11-2, the J call TRBJ2-7, with 9 bases aligning to TRBD2. The CDR3 has 15 residues. Per the germline V gene, CDR1 is SGHAT and CDR2 is FQNNGV. V dropped 5 bases and J dropped 3; count of bases not matched to a gene: 8. As DNA, the CDR3 is TGTGCCAGCAGCCCCACTAGCGGGCACTTCTACGAGCAGTACTTC. Its translation: CASSPTSGHFYEQYF.

About this clone: The same CDR3 also results from other DNA sequences found in this sample. J is TRBJ2-7 and V is TRBV19; tentatively, D is TRBD2 (5 bases). Trimming shortened V by 1 base and J by 1 base, and 8 bases separated the two germline ends. CDR1 and CDR2 from the germline V gene are LNHDA and SQIVND (reference sequence). There are 14 residues in the CDR3. The CDR3 DNA follows: TGTGCCAGTAGTATAGTGAGGGATTCCTACGAGCAGTACTTC. Residues: CASSIVRDSYEQYF.

The rearrangement uses TRBV7-3 and TRBJ2-3; D is perhaps TRBD1 (6 bases). The CDR3 length is 15 residues. Per germline, CDR1 SGHTA and CDR2 FQGTGA. Between the trimmed V and J ends, which lost 2 bases and 5 bases, there was a span of 14 bases. CDR3: CASSLVRGTGDTQYF. For the CDR3, the DNA is TGTGCCAGCAGCTTAGTGAGGGGGACCGGAGATACGCAGTATTTT.